The entry below describes one T cell receptor (beta chain). The record originates from a study of T cells in Graves' hyperthyroidism and ophthalmopathy. Template material for amplifying TCR beta CDR3 regions consisted of RNA transcripts. A set of HTBI primers served as the primers for a first-round RT-PCR of the TCR CDR3. TCRdb processed the multiplex PCR reads anew with MiXCR; each CDR3 protein has one entry. This table holds about 570,000 distinct CDR3 sequences, less than 15% found once. Sequencing used blood. The source of this sequence is a woman aged 40-49 years with Graves' hyperthyroidism.

The CDR3 here is CAISAGTGFTGELFF. In nucleotides, the CDR3 is TGTGCCATCAGCGCCGGGACAGGGTTTACCGGGGAGCTGTTTTTT. This chain connects TRBV10-3 to TRBJ2-2; 9 nucleotides agree with TRBD1. Germline CDR1 and CDR2: ENHRY and SYGVKD. The CDR3 covers 15 residues. The J segment lost 5 bases and the V segment lost 6 bases, leaving 7 bases of the junction unmatched.